This entry describes one TCR beta chain. Its antigen is unknown. No much larger clone exists at a distance of one base, and base qualities are not known. This specimen comes from a study of CD8 T cells in Susac syndrome (dated by TCRdb to about 2019). For the study in its entirety: Of the Susac syndrome patients who were sequenced, over five had clinically active disease and 8 or 9 were in clinical remission. Repertoire sequencing was used to test whether CD8+ T cell activation and differentiation in Susac syndrome was antigen driven. At blood withdrawal, Susac syndrome patients were either therapy-naive, taking corticosteroids (in some cases with IVIg as well), or taking IVIg alone.

The CDR3, cysteine through phenylalanine, is 14 amino acids long. Only CDR3 DNA remains: 42 bases, in frame from the first base. Taken from the germline V gene, the CDR1 and CDR2 loops are SGHDN and FVKESK. V loses 1 base of germline sequence and J loses 7 bases, and the interval between the two ends is 10 bases. High-throughput TCR beta sequencing profiled peripheral blood CD8+ and CD4+ T cells from healthy donors, Susac syndrome patients and multiple sclerosis patients. The Susac syndrome patients fulfilled recently defined diagnostic criteria for definite or probable disease. Bulk CD8+ and CD4+ T cells were purified by magnetic negative isolation, while CD8+ TEMRA cells were enriched using FACS. Blood was collected in EDTA tubes and processed within 24 hours, with PBMCs isolated through density gradient centrifugation. PBMCs intended for TCR sequencing were cryopreserved in liquid nitrogen and were subsequently thawed in a 37 degrees C water bath. The sorted or isolated CD4+, CD8+ and CD8+ TEMRA cells had a purity of 90% or higher.

The investigation overall reported the following: The study acknowledged that relatively few individuals were included in the TCR sequencing and HLA analysis. No clonal expansion was detected in the CD4+ T cell repertoire of Susac syndrome patients.

RNA was extracted using the RNeasy kit, and about 0.5 to 1 microgram was reverse transcribed with random hexamers. The immunoSEQ multiplex PCR assay, covering 54 Vbeta and 13 Jbeta segments, was used to amplify TCR beta CDR3 regions. Bias from PCR amplification was corrected by using a synthetic template baseline for primer optimization and for computational correction. The original pipeline was this. Reads were annotated to V, D and J genes according to IMGT and were analyzed with immunoSEQ Analyzer, with only productive sequences retained. Clonality was computed as one minus Shannon entropy normalized by log2 of the number of productive unique sequences. For each patient and control, public and private clones were evaluated within the 100 most prevalent clones. Clones were defined as Susac-specific when absent from the healthy and MS cohorts, from roughly 1,100 published viral clones and from other ImmuneACCESS disease sequences. TCRdb trimmed public reads at Q25 via fastp, called clones via MiXCR and kept in-frame beta chains. Each entry is one CDR3 protein sequence, shown with its most common DNA and genes. The V and J calls here are based on TCRdb, not the publication. Recorded for this sample are around 230,000 distinct CDR3 sequences; almost 97% of them occurred a single time. Of the sample, around 0.1% falls within the top ten clones.

The source of this sequence is a human donor with Susac syndrome. Source material: CD4+ T cells from PBMCs. The chain uses TRBV14 and TRBJ2-2, with no confidently assigned D gene. Here is the DNA: TGTGCCAGCAGCCAAGTAACCCGAGGCGGGGAGCTGTTTTTT. It codes for CASSQVTRGGELFF.